This TCR beta chain appears in the sequencing data of a study of blood T cell repertoires in COVID-19. Study as a whole: Collection of acute and convalescent COVID-19 samples took place in the United States, Italy and Spain. T cells, B-cell-depleted T cells, or PBMCs provided the cDNA or gDNA that served as material.

Source study methods: The authors estimated nucleated cell counts from reference gene primer amplification. TCRdb's table, derived via immunoSEQ multiplex PCR, lists solely in-frame clones and lacks some. D and trimming come from the DNA, and the V and J calls and clone size come from that table. The data hold around 130,000 clones, with 84% observed a single time. V was clipped by 3 bases and J by 15 bases, with 21 bases between them. Germline V lookup: CDR1 LNHDA, CDR2 SQIVND (reference sequence). This CDR3 is built from 14 residues. This sequence originates from a woman in her 30s who had recovered from COVID-19. The sequenced sample was peripheral blood. The gene calls are TRBV19 and TRBJ2-1; TRBD1 is a possible D gene (6 bases). The CDR3 nucleotides read TGTGCCAGTAGTATTGTGGACAGCAACGTTGTTCCGTTCTTC. It is translated as CASSIVDSNVVPFF. The full variable domain, with the rest looked up from reference TRBV19 and TRBJ2-1, is DGGITQSPKYLFRKEGQNVTLSCEQNLNHDAMYWYRQDPGQGLRLIYYSQIVNDFQKGDIAEGYSVSREKKESFPLTVTSAQKNPTAFYLCASSIVDSNVVPFFGPGTRLTVL.